This T cell receptor beta chain was observed in a study of T cell responses to AZD1222 COVID-19 vaccine. Study background: Investigators merged groups given second doses at roughly 4 or roughly 12 weeks. General study findings and limits: Of the AZD1222 recipients, only five to seven were seropositive at baseline. There were mostly white British donors and more females than males, and clonal diversity was possibly underestimated. Nearly half of spike-specific TCRs reportedly target unmutated variant regions.

Sequencing was performed with immunoSEQ multiplex PCR; in TCRdb, only in-frame clones are kept and a portion is missing. The sample consists of 130,000 or so clones, approximately 93% of them appearing once. The CDR3 runs 15 residues. V dropped 6 bases and J dropped 7 bases, with 19 bases sitting between them. Germline CDR1 reads MNHEY; CDR2 reads SVGEGT. Notes on this clone: The target antigen is unknown.

The receptor comes from an adult in good health. The chain uses TRBV6-2 or TRBV6-3 and TRBJ1-5; D remains ambiguous. The sequences come from peripheral blood, collected on day 0 of AZD1222 vaccination. The CDR3, as DNA: TGTGCCAGCAGCCTTGACAACCTCTCGGGGCAGCCCCAGCATTTT. Its protein product is CASSLDNLSGQPQHF.